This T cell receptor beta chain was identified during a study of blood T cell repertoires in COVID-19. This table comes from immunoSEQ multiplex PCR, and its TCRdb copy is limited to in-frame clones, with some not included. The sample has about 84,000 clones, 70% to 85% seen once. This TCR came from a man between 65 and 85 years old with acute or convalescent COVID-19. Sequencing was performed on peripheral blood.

The CDR3 here is CASSTRLAGGTDTQYF. CDR3 sequence (DNA): TGTGCCAGTAGTACCCGCCTAGCGGGGGGCACAGATACGCAGTATTTT. The chain uses TRBV19 and TRBJ2-3; TRBD2 matches at 10 bases. The junction had 5 bases not matched to a gene; V was cut back by 4 bases and J by 1 base. Germline V gene lookup returns CDR1 LNHDA and CDR2 SQIVND (reference sequence). This CDR3 comprises 16 residues.